This T cell receptor (beta chain) is from a study of blood T cell repertoires in COVID-19. Repertoires were generated with immunoSEQ multiplex PCR, while TCRdb's copy carries only in-frame clones and drops some. The sample lists around 200,000 clones, roughly 85% occurring once. Participant age was roughly 18 to 90 years, and participants resided in fewer than 30 US areas. Participants' reported clinical history set cohort assignment. V was pared by 1 base and J by 2 bases, with 11 bases between. This CDR3 region has 15 residues. From germline, CDR1 is LGHDT and CDR2 YNNKEL (reference sequence). The rearrangement links TRBV3-1 (or the pseudogene TRBV3-2) to TRBJ2-5, with D perhaps matching TRBD2 (6 bases). This TCR was sampled from a middle-aged woman with acute COVID-19. The sample consisted of PBMCs or T cells enriched from blood (not recorded which). For the CDR3, the DNA is TGTGCCAGCAGCCAAGGACTAGGGCCACAAGAGACCCAGTACTTC. This encodes CASSQGLGPQETQYF.